This T cell receptor (beta chain) was retrieved from a study of blood T cells in healthy people across ages. CDR3 length: 15 residues. The germline gives CDR1 LGHNA, CDR2 YNFKEQ. The trim removed 7 bases at V and 4 bases at J, leaving 8 bases unmatched. This clonotype was seen only a few times. Primed by a sample-barcoded 5' primer and a J-beta primer mix, a second PCR proceeded for roughly 7 to 12 cycles. TCRdb independently ran MiXCR on the 5' RACE reads; one entry per CDR3 protein. The sample shows over 950,000 distinct CDR3 sequences, roughly half of them seen only once. Input material: blood. The source is a woman aged 55-70 years in good health. The chain combines TRBV4-2 with TRBJ2-7, with 12 bases lining up with TRBD2. The CDR3 spells CASTQSGTSGYEQYF. CDR3 nucleotides: TGTGCCAGCACCCAGAGCGGGACTAGCGGGTACGAGCAGTACTTC.